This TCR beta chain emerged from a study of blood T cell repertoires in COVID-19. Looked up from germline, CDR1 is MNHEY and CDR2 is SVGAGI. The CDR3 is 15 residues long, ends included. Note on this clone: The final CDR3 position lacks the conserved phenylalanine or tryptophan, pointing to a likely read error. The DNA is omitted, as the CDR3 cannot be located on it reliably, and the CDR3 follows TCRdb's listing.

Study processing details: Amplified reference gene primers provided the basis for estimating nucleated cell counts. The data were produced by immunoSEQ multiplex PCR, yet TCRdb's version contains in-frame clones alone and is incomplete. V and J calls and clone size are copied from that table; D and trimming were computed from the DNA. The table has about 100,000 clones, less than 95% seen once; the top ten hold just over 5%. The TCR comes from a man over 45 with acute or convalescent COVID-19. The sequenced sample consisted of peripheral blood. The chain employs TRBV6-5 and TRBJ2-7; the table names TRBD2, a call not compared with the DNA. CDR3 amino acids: CASRSSGTELAGAHL.